One sample yielded the 27 T cell receptor beta chains listed below, sequenced in a study of blood T cell repertoires in COVID-19. Repertoires were generated with immunoSEQ multiplex PCR, while TCRdb's copy carries only in-frame clones and drops some. The sample includes a few hundred thousand clones, about 85% seen only once; the top ten take roughly 3.9%. What was sequenced was peripheral blood. The receptors were gathered from a young woman with acute or convalescent COVID-19.

The rearrangement joins TRBV6-5 to TRBJ1-1; D remains ambiguous. Deletions cut 4 bases from V and 0 bases from J, with 12 bases between. CDR3 size: 15 residues. The germline V gene has CDR1 MNHEY and CDR2 SVGAGI. The CDR3 nucleotides are TGTGCCAGCAGTTTGAGTTTAGCTTTGAACACTGAAGCTTTCTTT. Its protein product is CASSLSLALNTEAFF.

This chain uses TRBV15 with TRBJ1-3, with D perhaps TRBD1 (6 bases). Looked up from germline, CDR1 is LNHNV and CDR2 is YYDKDF (reference sequence). The CDR3 has 18 amino acids. V gave up 0 bases and J gave up 1 base, with 16 bases separating them. The DNA of the CDR3 is TGTGCCACCAGCAGAGACCCTTTAGGGGGGGCGTCTGGAAACACCATATATTTT. The encoded protein is CATSRDPLGGASGNTIYF.

The V gene is TRBV5-1, the J gene TRBJ2-7; weak D call: TRBD1 (5 bases). Germline V CDR1 and CDR2: SGHRS, YFSETQ. CDR3 length equals 15 residues. V lost 1 base and J lost 0, with 11 bases in between. The CDR3 here is CASSLYDSASYEQYF. CDR3 coding DNA: TGCGCCAGCAGCTTGTACGACAGTGCCTCCTACGAGCAGTACTTC.

The V gene is TRBV29-1, the J gene TRBJ1-2; D is uncertain. CDR1 and CDR2 (germline): SQVTM, ANQGSEA. V gave up 7 bases and J gave up 8 bases, with 8 bases separating them. The CDR3 spans 9 residues. CDR3 bases: TGCAGCGCCGGGTCCGGCTACACCTTC. It is translated as CSAGSGYTF.

V and J are TRBV19 and TRBJ1-4; no clear D. CDR1 LNHDA and CDR2 SQIVND come from the germline V gene (reference sequence). V shed 2 bases and J shed 5 bases, with 6 bases lying between them. The CDR3 spans 13 residues. The CDR3 nucleotides are TGTGCCAGTAGTATACGGTTAAATGAAAAACTGTTTTTT. It translates to CASSIRLNEKLFF.

The rearrangement joins TRBV5-1 to TRBJ1-3; 10 bases are a match to TRBD1. The germline CDR1 and CDR2 sequences are SGHRS and YFSETQ. This CDR3 has 14 residues. V was pared by 4 bases and J by 4 bases, with 2 bases of the junction left unmatched. The CDR3 sequence: CASSVGQGGNTIYF. CDR3 bases: TGCGCCAGCAGCGTGGGACAGGGGGGAAACACCATATATTTT.

This clone has only one observation. The chain couples TRBV6-5 to TRBJ1-3, with TRBD1 as a possible D gene (5 bases). Between the trimmed V and J ends, which lost 7 bases and 5 bases, there was a span of 18 bases. Germline V lookup: CDR1 MNHEY, CDR2 SVGAGI. This CDR3 region has 15 residues. In DNA form, the CDR3 reads TGTGCCAGCATCCCTGGACGGGGGGGACGAAACACCATATATTTT. As protein: CASIPGRGGRNTIYF.

This clone was recorded only once. The V gene is TRBV9, the J gene TRBJ2-3, with 7 bases aligning to TRBD1. The CDR3 length is 12 residues. Per germline, CDR1 SGDLS and CDR2 YYNGEE. J gave up 6 bases and V 6 bases, and 4 bases lay outside the gene matches. Here the CDR3 reads CASTQGDDTQYF. For the CDR3, the DNA is TGTGCCAGCACCCAGGGGGATGATACGCAGTATTTT. Drawing the rest from reference TRBV9 and TRBJ2-3, the complete variable domain is DSGVTQTPKHLITATGQRVTLRCSPRSGDLSVYWYQQSLDQGLQFLIQYYNGEERAKGNILERFSAQQFPDLHSELNLSSLELGDSALYFCASTQGDDTQYFGPGTRLTVL.

The chain employs TRBV28 and TRBJ2-7; TRBD1 aligns across 9 bases. This CDR3 is built from 15 residues. V lost 2 bases, J lost 3 bases, and 5 bases stayed unmatched. The germline gives CDR1 MDHEN, CDR2 SYDVKM. CDR3 protein: CASSLSVTGGYEQYF. CDR3 coding DNA: TGTGCCAGCAGTTTAAGTGTGACAGGGGGCTACGAGCAGTACTTC.

V usage is TRBV7-9 and J usage is TRBJ2-3; TRBD2 is a possible D gene (6 bases). V gave up 6 bases and J gave up 0 bases, with 13 bases separating them. The CDR3 loop spans 15 amino acids. Germline V gene sequence: CDR1 SEHNR, CDR2 FQNEAQ (reference sequence). The CDR3 loop is CASRPVADSTDTQYF. The CDR3 region has the DNA TGTGCCAGCAGGCCCGTAGCGGATAGCACAGATACGCAGTATTTT.

This clone was picked up many times. The chain couples TRBV12-5 to TRBJ1-5, with no clear D. Germline CDR1 and CDR2: LGHNT and FRNRAP. Trimming took 8 bases from V and 1 from J, leaving 12 bases between them. The CDR3 runs to 14 residues. CDR3 sequence: CASNLGGSNQPQHF. CDR3 sequence (DNA): TGTGCTAGTAACTTGGGAGGAAGCAATCAGCCCCAGCATTTT. The full variable domain, completed using reference TRBV12-5 and TRBJ1-5, is DARVTQTPRHKVTEMGQEVTMRCQPILGHNTVFWYRQTMMQGLELLAYFRNRAPLDDSGMPKDRFSAEMPDATLATLKIQPSEPRDSAVYFCASNLGGSNQPQHFGDGTRLSIL.

This clone was seen once. The CDR3 protein is CASSVGTRDEKLFF. The CDR3 coding sequence is TGTGCCAGCAGTGTAGGGACAAGGGACGAAAAACTGTTTTTT. The rearrangement joins TRBV2 to TRBJ1-4; TRBD1 is a possible D gene (6 bases). CDR1 and CDR2 from the germline V gene are SNHLY and FYNNEI. The CDR3 is made up of 14 amino acids. V lost 4 bases to trimming and J lost 8 bases, with 14 bases between them.

The DNA of the CDR3 is TGTGCCAGCAGTTTGCAGTCTGGAAACACCATATATTTT. Its protein product is CASSLQSGNTIYF. The chain carries TRBV28 and TRBJ1-3; no reliable D call. Germline assignment: CDR1 MDHEN and CDR2 SYDVKM. The CDR3 spans 13 residues. V shed 3 bases and J shed 1 base, with 4 bases lying between them.

The V call is TRBV9, the J call TRBJ1-6; D ambiguous. The CDR3 loop spans 14 amino acids. V gave up 0 bases and J gave up 4 bases, with 5 bases separating them. Germline assignment: CDR1 SGDLS and CDR2 YYNGEE. The CDR3 bases are TGTGCCAGCAGCGTAGATCTTTATAATTCACCCCTCCACTTT. Translating gives CASSVDLYNSPLHF.

The chain combines TRBV19 with TRBJ1-2; D not resolved. The CDR3 spans 13 residues. V shed 3 bases and J shed 6 bases, with 11 bases lying between them. The germline V gene has CDR1 LNHDA and CDR2 SQIVND (reference sequence). DNA for the CDR3: TGTGCCAGTAGTATCGCCCTCGGGGATGGCTACACCTTC. It specifies CASSIALGDGYTF.

The rearrangement links TRBV2 to TRBJ2-1; possibly TRBD2 for D (6 bases). Trimming stripped 0 bases from V and 8 bases from J, with 14 bases between. Per the germline V gene, CDR1 is SNHLY and CDR2 is FYNNEI. There are 15 residues in the CDR3. As DNA, the CDR3 is TGTGCCAGCAGTGAAGCTCGGGAGAGCTGGGATGAGCAGTTCTTC. It is translated as CASSEARESWDEQFF.

The chain has TRBV6-6 and TRBJ1-5; D unresolved. This CDR3 is 19 amino acids long. CDR1 and CDR2 from the germline V gene are MNHNY and SVGAGI (reference sequence). Trimming took 5 bases from V and 2 from J, leaving 25 bases between them. The CDR3 nucleotides read TGTGCCAGCAGTCCCACAGATTTCTTTTCGGGGAGGGGCAATCAGCCCCAGCATTTT. It translates to CASSPTDFFSGRGNQPQHF.

This chain joins TRBV7-8 and TRBJ2-7; 7 bases are shared with TRBD1. CDR1 and CDR2 from the germline V gene are SGHVS and FQNEAQ. The CDR3 contains 16 residues. Trimming removed 6 bases from V and 6 bases from J; junction bases left unmatched: 17. This CDR3 reads CASSNTGETGVGEQYF. The CDR3 DNA reads TGTGCCAGCAGTAATACAGGGGAAACAGGGGTTGGCGAGCAGTACTTC.

V and J are TRBV27 and TRBJ2-3; maybe TRBD2 (6 bases). Germline V gene lookup returns CDR1 MNHEY and CDR2 SMNVEV (reference sequence). V was cut by 5 bases and J by 2 bases, with 17 bases left in between. The CDR3 is 16 amino acids. CDR3 nucleotide sequence: TGTGCCAGCAGTACGAAGGGACTTGATCCCACAGATACGCAGTATTTT. It specifies CASSTKGLDPTDTQYF.

V gene TRBV2 combines with J gene TRBJ2-5; D is perhaps TRBD2 (5 bases). The length of the CDR3 is 13 residues. Trimming pared 8 bases from V and 2 bases from J, leaving 12 bases between. The germline V gene encodes CDR1 SNHLY and CDR2 FYNNEI. The CDR3 bases are TGTGCCAGCCTCGAGACTACTCAAGAGACCCAGTACTTC. It specifies CASLETTQETQYF.

This chain uses TRBV28 with TRBJ2-5; TRBD2 aligns across 10 bases. The CDR3 is 14 amino acids. Unmatched junction bases numbered 3, after V lost 5 bases and J lost 3 bases. Germline-derived CDR1 and CDR2 are MDHEN and SYDVKM. In DNA, the CDR3 is TGTGCCAGCAGTGGGAGCGGGGGGGAAGAGACCCAGTACTTC. Its translation is CASSGSGGEETQYF.

The V call is TRBV6-6, the J call TRBJ2-7; a weak D match, TRBD1 (6 bases). CDR1 is MNHNY and CDR2 is SVGAGI in the germline V gene (reference sequence). The CDR3 runs 15 residues. The V end was cut by 7 bases, the J end by 1 base, with 17 bases between. The chain's CDR3 is CASTPARGFSYEQYF. For the CDR3, the DNA is TGTGCCAGCACCCCCGCCAGGGGTTTTTCCTACGAGCAGTACTTC.

This clone occurred once. This chain links TRBV6-5 with TRBJ2-1; 10 bases agree with TRBD2. The CDR3 covers 16 residues. With 2 bases clipped from V and 7 bases from J, the junction kept 8 bases outside the gene matches. Germline CDR1 reads MNHEY; CDR2 reads SVGAGI. CDR3 bases: TGTGCCAGCAGTTACGGTCAGCGGGGGGGCGATAATGAGCAGTTCTTC. Its translation is CASSYGQRGGDNEQFF.

The rearrangement uses TRBV24-1 and TRBJ1-1; tentatively, D is TRBD1 (6 bases). Per the germline V gene, CDR1 is KGHDR and CDR2 is SFDVKD. V was cut by 1 base and J by 3 bases, with 17 bases left in between. The CDR3 contains 17 residues. CDR3 coding DNA: TGTGCCACCAGTGATTTTCAGGGGAGGGGTGAGCACACTGAAGCTTTCTTT. Translation gives CATSDFQGRGEHTEAFF.

This sequence joins TRBV11-2 and TRBJ2-7; TRBD1 agrees at 9 bases. From germline, CDR1 is SGHAT and CDR2 FQNNGV. The CDR3 totals 17 residues. The V segment lost 3 bases and the J segment 0 bases; nucleotides outside the gene matches: 9. The CDR3 loop is CASSLPSDRGYSYEQYF. CDR3 sequence (DNA): TGTGCCAGCAGCTTGCCGTCAGACAGGGGGTACTCCTACGAGCAGTACTTC.

This chain connects TRBV29-1 to TRBJ1-2; the D gene is possibly TRBD1 (5 bases). V lost 3 bases and J lost 5, with 10 bases in between. CDR1 and CDR2 from the germline V gene are SQVTM and ANQGSEA. The CDR3 spans 12 residues. The CDR3 bases are TGCAGCGTTGACCAGGGCTCGTATGGCTACACCTTC. Residues: CSVDQGSYGYTF.

The chain is built from TRBV7-8 and TRBJ1-6; D remains ambiguous. Deletions cut 7 bases from V and 5 bases from J, with 15 bases between. Germline V gives CDR1 SGHVS, CDR2 FQNEAQ. The CDR3 runs 15 residues. The CDR3 DNA reads TGTGCCAGCACCGTGAGAGGGTCTAATAATTCACCCCTCCACTTT. This sequence encodes CASTVRGSNNSPLHF.